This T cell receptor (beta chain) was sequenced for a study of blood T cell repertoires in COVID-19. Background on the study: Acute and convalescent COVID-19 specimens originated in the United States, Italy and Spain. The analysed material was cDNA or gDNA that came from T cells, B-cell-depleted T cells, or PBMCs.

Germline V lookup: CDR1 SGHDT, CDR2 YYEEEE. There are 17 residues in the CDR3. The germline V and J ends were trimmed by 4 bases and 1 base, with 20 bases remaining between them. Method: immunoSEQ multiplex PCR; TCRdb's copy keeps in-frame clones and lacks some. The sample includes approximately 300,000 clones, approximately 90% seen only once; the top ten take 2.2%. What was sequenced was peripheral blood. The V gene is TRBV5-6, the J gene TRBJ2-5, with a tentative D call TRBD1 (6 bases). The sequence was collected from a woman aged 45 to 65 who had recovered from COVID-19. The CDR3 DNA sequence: TGTGCCAGCAGCCTGGGTTTCAGGGGCAGGGCCCAAGAGACCCAGTACTTC. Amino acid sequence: CASSLGFRGRAQETQYF.